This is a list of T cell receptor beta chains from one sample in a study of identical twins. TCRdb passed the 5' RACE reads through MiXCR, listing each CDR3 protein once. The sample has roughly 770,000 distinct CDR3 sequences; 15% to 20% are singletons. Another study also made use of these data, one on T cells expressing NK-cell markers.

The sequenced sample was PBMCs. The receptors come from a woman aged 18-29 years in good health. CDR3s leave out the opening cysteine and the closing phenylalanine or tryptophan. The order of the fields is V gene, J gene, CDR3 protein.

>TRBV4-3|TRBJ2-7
ASSQDLLHEQY
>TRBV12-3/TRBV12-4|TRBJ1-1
ASILRGTEAF
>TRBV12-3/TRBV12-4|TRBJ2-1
ASSRGLETNEQF
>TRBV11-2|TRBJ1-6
ASSLTQPAPGSPLH
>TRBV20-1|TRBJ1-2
SARQGGYGYT
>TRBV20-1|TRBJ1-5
SACRGPNNQPQH
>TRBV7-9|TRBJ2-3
ASSLRTGGSTDTQY
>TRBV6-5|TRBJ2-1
ASTYVGEQF
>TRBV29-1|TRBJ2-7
SVQGGTGLYEQY
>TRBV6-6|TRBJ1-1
ASSLDAFEAF
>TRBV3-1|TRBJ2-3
ASLKSGRTDTQY
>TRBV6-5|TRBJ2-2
ASSYSSAISTGELF
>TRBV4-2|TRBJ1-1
ASSQVETEAF
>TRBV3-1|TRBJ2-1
ASSLRGEKQF
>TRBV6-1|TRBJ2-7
ASAGRGKVGEQY
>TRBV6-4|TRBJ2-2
ASSQQGRVSTGELF
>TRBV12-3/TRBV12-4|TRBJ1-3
ASSLRQTGNTIY
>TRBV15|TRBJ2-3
ATSRGGQGSDTQY
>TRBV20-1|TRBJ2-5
SGRWGQETQY